The rows below give T cell receptor beta chains drawn from one sample of a study of OX40 agonist ivuxolimab in advanced cancers. Only in-frame clones appear in the TCRdb table, and some are missing; sequencing was by immunoSEQ multiplex PCR. The sample records about 71,000 clones, roughly nine tenths being singletons. The material sequenced was CD4+ or CD8+ T cells sorted from blood, taken in a trial of the OX40 agonist ivuxolimab. All receptors derive from an adult with an advanced solid tumor such as melanoma, head and neck, liver or kidney cancer. The conserved cysteine and the conserved F or W are not part of the CDR3 here. The D gene is left open where the match is weak.

V gene: TRBV7-8
D gene: TRBD2
CDR3 protein: ASSLSGLGVLNNEQF

V gene: TRBV7-3
D gene: TRBD2
CDR3 protein: ASSLGLAGVEETQY

V gene: TRBV6-5
D gene: .
CDR3 protein: ASSYSRQRTEAF

V gene: TRBV4-1
D gene: .
CDR3 protein: ASSSSYGNYEQY

V gene: TRBV7-8
D gene: TRBD2
CDR3 protein: ASSLGATSGSGDTQY

V gene: TRBV7-9
D gene: TRBD1
CDR3 protein: ASSLRTGLTDTQY

V gene: TRBV27
D gene: .
CDR3 protein: ASSLLGEQY

V gene: TRBV30
D gene: .
CDR3 protein: AWTDSYNEQF

V gene: TRBV19
D gene: .
CDR3 protein: ASSHWAENQPQH

V gene: TRBV6-1
D gene: TRBD1
CDR3 protein: ASSASRGPDTQY

V gene: TRBV28
D gene: TRBD1
CDR3 protein: ATGTGASYEQY

V gene: TRBV9
D gene: TRBD1
CDR3 protein: ASSVGQGVGYGYT